Below, one T cell receptor beta chain is given with its context. What it binds is unknown. TCRdb's table, derived via immunoSEQ multiplex PCR, lists solely in-frame clones and lacks some. The sample contains tens of thousands of clones, approximately 94% of which appear only once. These data come from a study of cytomegalovirus exposure and HLA in healthy donors. Findings of the study overall: The study found most TCR sequences rare, yet found some public TCRs in many donors. Researchers catalogued approximately 170 TCR beta chains as cytomegalovirus-associated.

The donors belonged to the roughly 110-subject validation cohort, separate from the 666-subject first cohort. Sequencing was carried out using PBMCs. This receptor was taken from a man between 18 and 35 years old in good health and CMV-seropositive.

This CDR3 reads CAISSGNSNQPQHF. CDR3 DNA sequence: TGTGCCATCAGTTCGGGAAATAGCAATCAGCCCCAGCATTTT. The J gene is TRBJ1-5, the V gene TRBV10-3; D is ambiguous. Trimming shortened V by 5 bases and J by 0 bases, and 8 bases separated the two germline ends. CDR1 is ENHRY and CDR2 is SYGVKD in the germline V gene. The CDR3 totals 14 residues.